These 3 T cell receptor beta chains originate from one sample sequenced in a study of blood T cell repertoires in COVID-19. Assay: immunoSEQ multiplex PCR; the TCRdb copy retains only in-frame clones and omits some. The data hold around 15,000 clones, with around 88% observed a single time. Material: peripheral blood. The receptor set was obtained from a human donor in a cohort sampled during active COVID-19.

The chain links TRBV9 to TRBJ2-5; 7 positions agree with TRBD1. V lost 1 base, J lost 5 bases, and 11 bases stayed unmatched. The germline CDR1 and CDR2 sequences are SGDLS and YYNGEE. The CDR3 has 16 residues. As DNA, the CDR3 is TGTGCCAGCAGCGTAAGCGACGAAGGGGGCGGTGAGACCCAGTACTTC. This encodes CASSVSDEGGGETQYF.

The gene calls are TRBV12-3 or TRBV12-4 and TRBJ1-2; 9 bases fit TRBD1. V was clipped by 8 bases and J by 6 bases; unmatched bases: 7. The length of the CDR3 is 13 residues. The CDR3 bases are TGTGCCAGCCATCCCGGGACAGGGAATGGCTACACCTTC. Protein: CASHPGTGNGYTF.

This chain uses TRBV5-1 with TRBJ2-5, with 10 bases lining up with TRBD2. CDR3 length equals 17 residues. V shed 4 bases, J shed 2 bases, and the junction held 11 bases outside the gene matches. Per germline, CDR1 SGHRS and CDR2 YFSETQ. DNA for the CDR3: TGCGCCAGCAGCCTCCCCGGGACTAGCGTGAATCAAGAGACCCAGTACTTC. This encodes CASSLPGTSVNQETQYF.